One TCR beta chain is described in this entry. This CDR3 region has 16 residues. Per germline, CDR1 MGHRA and CDR2 YSYEKL. Trimming shortened V by 4 bases and J by 0 bases, and 13 bases separated the two germline ends. This sample is part of a study of blood T cell repertoires in COVID-19. This table comes from immunoSEQ multiplex PCR, and its TCRdb copy is limited to in-frame clones, with some not included. The table includes about 210,000 clones, around 82% detected once. The chain carries TRBV4-1 and TRBJ2-1; D not resolved. Sequencing used PBMCs or T cells enriched from blood (not recorded which). The sequence came from a man younger than 45 with acute COVID-19. CDR3 loop: CASSPSPNLSYNEQFF. CDR3 DNA: TGCGCCAGCAGCCCCTCTCCTAACCTCTCCTACAATGAGCAGTTCTTC.